The source of this T cell receptor (beta chain) is a study of blood T cell repertoires in COVID-19. Study-level background: Specimens from acute and convalescent COVID-19 originated in the United States, Italy and Spain. PBMCs, B-cell-depleted T cells, or T cells provided the cDNA or gDNA that made up the material.

Authors' data handling: Researchers report that nucleated cell counts were estimated from reference gene primer amplification. The data were produced by immunoSEQ multiplex PCR, yet TCRdb's version contains in-frame clones alone and is incomplete. D and trimming were read from the DNA, whereas the V and J calls and clone size are those reported in that table. The data hold approximately 99,000 clones, with over 75% observed a single time. Trimming cost V 6 bases and J 4 bases; bases outside gene matches: 6. Germline values: CDR1 MNHEY, CDR2 SVGEGT. The CDR3 has 15 amino acids. The TCR comes from a human donor in a cohort sampled during active COVID-19. The V gene is TRBV6-2 or TRBV6-3, the J gene TRBJ2-4, with 10 bases identical to TRBD1. The sequenced sample consisted of peripheral blood. This chain's CDR3 is CASSWDRGAKNIQYF. DNA of the CDR3: TGTGCCAGCAGCTGGGACAGGGGTGCAAAAAACATTCAGTACTTC.